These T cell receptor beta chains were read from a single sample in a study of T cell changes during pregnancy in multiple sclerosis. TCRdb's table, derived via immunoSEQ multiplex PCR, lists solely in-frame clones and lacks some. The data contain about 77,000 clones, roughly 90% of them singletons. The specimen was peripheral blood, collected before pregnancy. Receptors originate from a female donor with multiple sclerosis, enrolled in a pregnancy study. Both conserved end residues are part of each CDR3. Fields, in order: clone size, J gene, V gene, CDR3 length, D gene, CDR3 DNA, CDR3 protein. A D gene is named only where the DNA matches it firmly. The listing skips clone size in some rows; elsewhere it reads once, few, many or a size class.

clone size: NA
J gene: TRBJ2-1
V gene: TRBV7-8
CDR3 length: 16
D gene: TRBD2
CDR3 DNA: TGTGCCAGCAGCTCCTCGGGTAGCGGGGGCTACAATGAGCAGTTCTTC
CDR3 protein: CASSSSGSGGYNEQFF

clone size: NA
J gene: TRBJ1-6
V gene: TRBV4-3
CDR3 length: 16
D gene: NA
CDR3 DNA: TGCGCCAGCAGCCAAGATCCGGGACTTGCTAATTCACCCCTCCACTTT
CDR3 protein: CASSQDPGLANSPLHF

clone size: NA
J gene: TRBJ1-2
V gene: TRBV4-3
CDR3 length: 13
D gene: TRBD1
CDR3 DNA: TGCGCCAGCAGCCAAACCACAGGGGTTGGCTACACCTTC
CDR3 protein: CASSQTTGVGYTF

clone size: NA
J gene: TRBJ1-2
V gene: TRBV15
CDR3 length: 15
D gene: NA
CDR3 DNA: TGTGCCACCAGCAGGACTTTGACTAACCTCTATGGCTACACCTTC
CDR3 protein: CATSRTLTNLYGYTF

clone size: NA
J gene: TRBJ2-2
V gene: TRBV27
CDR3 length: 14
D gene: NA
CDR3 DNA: TGTGCCAGCACGCGGCAGGGTGGCACCGGGGAGCTGTTTTTT
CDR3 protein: CASTRQGGTGELFF

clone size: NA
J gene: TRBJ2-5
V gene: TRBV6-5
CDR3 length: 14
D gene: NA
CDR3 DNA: TGTGCCAGCAGGGGAAGGGGGGGGGACGGGACCCAGTACTTC
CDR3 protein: CASRGRGGDGTQYF

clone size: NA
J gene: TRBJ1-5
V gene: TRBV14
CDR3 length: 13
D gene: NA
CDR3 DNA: TGTGCCAGCAGCCAAGAGCTAAATCAGCCCCAGCATTTT
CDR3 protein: CASSQELNQPQHF

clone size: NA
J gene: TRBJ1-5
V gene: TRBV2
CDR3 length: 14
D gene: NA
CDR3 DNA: TGTGCCAGCAGTGAAGACAGATTCCTCAAGCCCCAGCATTTT
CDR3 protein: CASSEDRFLKPQHF

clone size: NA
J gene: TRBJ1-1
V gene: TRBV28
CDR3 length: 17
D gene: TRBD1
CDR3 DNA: TGTGCCAGCAGACCTATCCCATCGGACAGGGGGCACACTGAAGCTTTCTTT
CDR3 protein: CASRPIPSDRGHTEAFF

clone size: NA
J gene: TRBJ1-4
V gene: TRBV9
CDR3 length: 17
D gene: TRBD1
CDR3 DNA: TGTGCCAGCAGCGCAGCTCCAGAGGACAGGGTTTTAGAAAAACTGTTTTTT
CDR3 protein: CASSAAPEDRVLEKLFF

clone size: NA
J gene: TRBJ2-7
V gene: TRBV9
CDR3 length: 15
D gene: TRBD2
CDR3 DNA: TGTGCCAGCAGCGTAGGAATAGCGGGGGCCTGGGAGCAGTACTTC
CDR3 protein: CASSVGIAGAWEQYF

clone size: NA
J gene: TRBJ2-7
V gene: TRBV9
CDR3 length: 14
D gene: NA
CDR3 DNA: TGTGCCAGCAGCGCCGGGGGGCAACCCTACGAGCAGTACTTC
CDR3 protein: CASSAGGQPYEQYF

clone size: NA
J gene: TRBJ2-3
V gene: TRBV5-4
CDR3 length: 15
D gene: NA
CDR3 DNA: TGTGCCAGCAGCTCCGAACCGCGGTTCACAGATACGCAGTATTTT
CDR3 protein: CASSSEPRFTDTQYF

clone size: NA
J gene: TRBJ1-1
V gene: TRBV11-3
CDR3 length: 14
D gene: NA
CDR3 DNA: TGTGCCAGCTCCGGAGGGGGGGGAAACACTGAAGCTTTCTTT
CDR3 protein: CASSGGGGNTEAFF

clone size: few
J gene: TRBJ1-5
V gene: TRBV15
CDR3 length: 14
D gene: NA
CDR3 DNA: TGTGCCACCAGCAGAGATCCCATCGGTCAGCCCCAGCATTTT
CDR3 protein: CATSRDPIGQPQHF

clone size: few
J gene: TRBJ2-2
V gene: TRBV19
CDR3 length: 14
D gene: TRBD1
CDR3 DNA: TGTGCCAGTTCTTACAGGGGGGACACCGGGGAGCTGTTTTTT
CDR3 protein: CASSYRGDTGELFF

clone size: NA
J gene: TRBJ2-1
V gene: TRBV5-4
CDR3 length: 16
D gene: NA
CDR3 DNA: TGTGCCAGCAGCTTGCAGAAGGACAGCCTTTACAATGAGCAGTTCTTC
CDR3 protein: CASSLQKDSLYNEQFF

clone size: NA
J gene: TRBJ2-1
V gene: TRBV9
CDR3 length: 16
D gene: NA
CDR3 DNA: TGTGCCAGCAGCGTAGGGTTCAGTGATTCCTACAATGAGCAGTTCTTC
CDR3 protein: CASSVGFSDSYNEQFF

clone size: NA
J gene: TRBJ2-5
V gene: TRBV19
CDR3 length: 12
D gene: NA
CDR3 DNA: TGTGCCAGTAGTATAGGGCACGAGACCCAGTACTTC
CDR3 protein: CASSIGHETQYF

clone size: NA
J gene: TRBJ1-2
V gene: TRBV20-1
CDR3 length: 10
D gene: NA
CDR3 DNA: TGCAGTGACGGTCGAGGTGGCTACACCTTC
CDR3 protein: CSDGRGGYTF

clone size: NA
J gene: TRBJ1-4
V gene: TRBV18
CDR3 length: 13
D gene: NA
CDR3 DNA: TGTGCCAGCTCACCGGACATTAATGAAAAACTGTTTTTT
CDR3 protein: CASSPDINEKLFF

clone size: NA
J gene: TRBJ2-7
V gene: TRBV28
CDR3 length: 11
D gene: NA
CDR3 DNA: TGTGCCACTAACAGGGCGTACGAGCAGTACTTC
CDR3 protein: CATNRAYEQYF

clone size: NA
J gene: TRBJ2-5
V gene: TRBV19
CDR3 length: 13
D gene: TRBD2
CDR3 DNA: TGTGCCAGTCAGCGGGGGCCGCAAGAGACCCAGTACTTC
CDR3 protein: CASQRGPQETQYF

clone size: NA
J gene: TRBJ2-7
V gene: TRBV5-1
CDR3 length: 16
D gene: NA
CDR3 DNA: TGCGCCAGCAGCCCCACCCCCTCGGACGGGATCTACGAGCAGTACTTC
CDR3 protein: CASSPTPSDGIYEQYF